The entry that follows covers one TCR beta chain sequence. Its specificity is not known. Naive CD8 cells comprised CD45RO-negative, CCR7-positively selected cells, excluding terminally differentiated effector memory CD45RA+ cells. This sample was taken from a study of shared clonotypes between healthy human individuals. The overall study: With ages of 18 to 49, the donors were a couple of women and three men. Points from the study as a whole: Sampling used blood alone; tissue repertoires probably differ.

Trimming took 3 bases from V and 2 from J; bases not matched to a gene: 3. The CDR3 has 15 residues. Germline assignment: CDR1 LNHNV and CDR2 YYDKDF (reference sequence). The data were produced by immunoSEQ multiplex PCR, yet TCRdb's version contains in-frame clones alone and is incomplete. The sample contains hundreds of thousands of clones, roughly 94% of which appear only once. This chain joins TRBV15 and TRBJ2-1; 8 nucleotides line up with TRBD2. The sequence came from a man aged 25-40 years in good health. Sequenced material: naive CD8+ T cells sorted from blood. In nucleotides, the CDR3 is TGTGCCACCAGCAGGAGAGCGGGAGCCTACAATGAGCAGTTCTTC. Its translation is CATSRRAGAYNEQFF. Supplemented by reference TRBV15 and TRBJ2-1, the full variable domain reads DAMVIQNPRYQVTQFGKPVTLSCSQTLNHNVMYWYQQKSSQAPKLLFHYYDKDFNNEADTPDNFQSRRPNTSFCFLDIRSPGLGDTAMYLCATSRRAGAYNEQFFGPGTRLTVL.